These 15 T cell receptor beta chains share one sample of origin, sequenced in a study of T cell repertoires in cytomegalovirus infection. MiXCR, run by TCRdb on the reads, gives a single entry per CDR3 protein. The sample has around 280,000 distinct CDR3 sequences; roughly 13% are singletons. The sequenced sample consisted of PBMCs. The receptors originated from a human donor in good health (CMV status not recorded). Some clones in this sample may be carry-over from other donors' samples.

This clonotype was seen at least ten times. The chain links TRBV7-2 to TRBJ1-5; D is unresolved. The CDR3 has 15 residues. Germline V CDR1 and CDR2: SGHTA, FQGNSA. Trimming shortened V by 3 bases and J by 2 bases, and 11 bases separated the two germline ends. CDR3 residues: CASSLDGGGNQPQHF. In nucleotides, the CDR3 is TGTGCCAGCAGCTTGGACGGCGGGGGCAATCAGCCCCAGCATTTT.

This clonotype has a handful of counts. The gene calls are TRBV5-4 and TRBJ2-5; 7 bases align to TRBD2. Germline values: CDR1 SGHNT, CDR2 YYREEE (reference sequence). The junction had 8 bases not matched to a gene; V was cut back by 4 bases and J by 2 bases. CDR3 length: 15 amino acids. CDR3 bases: TGTGCCAGCAGCCGGGAGGCACATTCTCAAGAGACCCAGTACTTC. As protein: CASSREAHSQETQYF.

V and J are TRBV15 and TRBJ2-5; 11 bases agree with TRBD2. CDR1 is LNHNV, CDR2 YYDKDF, per germline (reference sequence). V shed 2 bases, J shed 4 bases, and the junction held 9 bases outside the gene matches. CDR3 length equals 17 residues. CDR3 DNA sequence: TGTGCCACCAGCAGACTGGGGGAAGGACTAGCGGGAGAGACCCAGTACTTC. The encoded protein is CATSRLGEGLAGETQYF. The whole variable domain, remainder taken from reference TRBV15 and TRBJ2-5, is DAMVIQNPRYQVTQFGKPVTLSCSQTLNHNVMYWYQQKSSQAPKLLFHYYDKDFNNEADTPDNFQSRRPNTSFCFLDIRSPGLGDTAMYLCATSRLGEGLAGETQYFGPGTRLLVL.

The chain links TRBV6-1 to TRBJ2-3; TRBD1 might be the D (5 bases). Germline V gene lookup returns CDR1 MNHNS and CDR2 SASEGT. V lost 4 bases and J 1 base, leaving 9 bases between the germline ends. The CDR3 sequence is 14 residues long. This CDR3 is CASSVVRGTDTQYF. The CDR3 DNA sequence: TGTGCCAGCAGTGTAGTCAGGGGCACAGATACGCAGTATTTT.

The sample holds many counts of this clonotype. This chain connects TRBV7-2 to TRBJ1-1; TRBD1 is a possible D gene (5 bases). The ends were cut back, 5 bases at V and 5 bases at J, with 15 bases in the middle. Germline V gene data show CDR1 as SGHTA and CDR2 as FQGNSA. CDR3 length: 14 residues. CDR3 amino acids: CASSHLGAGTEAFF. The CDR3 DNA reads as TGTGCCAGCAGCCACCTTGGGGCTGGAACTGAAGCTTTCTTT.

The gene calls are TRBV5-5 and TRBJ1-6; unclear D gene. V lost 2 bases and J lost 7, with 13 bases in between. Germline CDR1 is SGHKS and CDR2 is YYEKEE (reference sequence). The CDR3 sequence is 15 residues long. Here the CDR3 reads CASSFIEGINSPLHF. The DNA for the CDR3 is TGTGCCAGCAGCTTCATCGAAGGGATAAATTCACCCCTCCACTTT.

This clonotype was observed many times. V usage is TRBV7-9 and J usage is TRBJ2-7, with D possibly being TRBD1 or TRBD2 (5 bases each). CDR3 length: 15 amino acids. CDR1 is SEHNR and CDR2 is FQNEAQ in the germline V gene (reference sequence). Trimming took off 6 bases at V and 3 bases at J, with 18 bases between the two ends. The CDR3 bases are TGTGCCAGCAGTCAGCCGGGACCAAGGCGCTACGAGCAGTACTTC. This gives the protein CASSQPGPRRYEQYF.

This clonotype was seen more than once but under ten times. The J gene is TRBJ2-1, the V gene TRBV4-1; 9 positions agree with TRBD2. The CDR3 extends over 16 amino acids. The J segment lost 8 bases and the V segment lost 2 bases, leaving 10 bases of the junction unmatched. Germline V CDR1 and CDR2: MGHRA, YSYEKL. The CDR3 is CASSQLSAGGGDEQFF. DNA of the CDR3: TGCGCCAGCAGCCAACTTTCGGCGGGGGGGGGGGATGAGCAGTTCTTC.

This clonotype was seen a few times. The V call is TRBV5-1, the J call TRBJ2-2; perhaps TRBD2 as D (5 bases). CDR3 size: 15 residues. Germline CDR1 SGHRS, CDR2 YFSETQ. Trimming removed 0 bases at V and 7 bases at J, with 13 bases between. CDR3 DNA: TGCGCCAGCAGCTTGGAAACTGCCGCGGGCGGGGAGCTGTTTTTT. It translates to CASSLETAAGGELFF.

The chain combines TRBV19 with TRBJ2-5; possible D gene TRBD1, 6 bases. The length of the CDR3 is 13 residues. The V gene's germline CDR1 is LNHDA and CDR2 SQIVND (reference sequence). The germline V and J ends were trimmed by 9 bases and 4 bases, with 15 bases remaining between them. The DNA of the CDR3 is TGTGCCAGCACCCGCGAAGGGGGAGAGACCCAGTACTTC. This gives the protein CASTREGGETQYF.

There are many counts of this clonotype. J is TRBJ2-1 and V is TRBV7-8, with TRBD2 identical over 8 bases. The germline CDR1 and CDR2 sequences are SGHVS and FQNEAQ. The CDR3 runs to 18 residues. V shed 5 bases and J 7 bases; nucleotides not matched to a gene: 19. The CDR3 region is CASSPNEATGGAKNEQFF. The CDR3 nucleotides read TGTGCCAGCAGCCCCAATGAGGCCACGGGAGGGGCCAAGAATGAGCAGTTCTTC.

The chain carries TRBV6-5 and TRBJ2-2; D call uncertain. Trimming shortened V by 5 bases and J by 10 bases, and 11 bases separated the two germline ends. The CDR3 is 12 amino acids. The germline V gene encodes CDR1 MNHEY and CDR2 SVGAGI. DNA for the CDR3: TGTGCCAGCAGTCCCGGCGCCGCGGAGCTGTTTTTT. Amino acid sequence: CASSPGAAELFF.

The chain has TRBV20-1 and TRBJ1-3, with D uncertain. Trimming took off 3 bases at V and 2 bases at J, with 8 bases between the two ends. This CDR3 region has 13 residues. The germline CDR1 and CDR2 sequences are DFQATT and SNEGSKA (reference sequence). The CDR3 region is CSASVSAGNTIYF. CDR3 coding DNA: TGCAGTGCTAGCGTATCGGCTGGAAACACCATATATTTT.

CDR3 nucleotide sequence: TGCAGCGTTTTGAGGACAGGGGCCCGCTACGAGCAGTACTTC. It translates to CSVLRTGARYEQYF. This chain connects TRBV29-1 to TRBJ2-7, with 9 bases that match TRBD1. The CDR3 is made up of 14 amino acids. The V segment lost 5 bases and the J segment 3 bases; nucleotides outside the gene matches: 8. Germline V gene data show CDR1 as SQVTM and CDR2 as ANQGSEA.

There are many counts of this clonotype. The genes are TRBV4-1 and TRBJ1-5, with a possible D match to TRBD1 (6 bases). V was clipped by 2 bases and J by 6 bases, with 11 bases between them. CDR3 size: 14 residues. The germline CDR1 and CDR2 sequences are MGHRA and YSYEKL. CDR3 region: CASSQWTEVQPQHF. DNA for the CDR3: TGCGCCAGCAGCCAATGGACAGAGGTTCAGCCCCAGCATTTT.